This record concerns one T cell receptor beta chain sequence. The antigen it binds to is not known. No base-level quality is on record; no much larger clone is a single base apart. The data stem from a study of OX40 agonist ivuxolimab in advanced cancers. In the study overall: Ivuxolimab was an agonistic, fully human IgG2 monoclonal antibody directed against OX40 (CD134), a costimulatory receptor. Intravenous ivuxolimab was administered to patients every 2 weeks at six dose levels: 0.01, 0.1, 0.3, 1.5, 3 and 10 mg/kg. Among the approximately 50 dose-escalation patients, 19 had hepatocellular carcinoma, around 15 melanoma, 9 renal cell carcinoma and 9 head and neck cancer. A male proportion of nearly 85% and a mean age of approximately 58 years, ranging from roughly 23 to 85, were recorded for the dose-escalation cohort. Prior anti-PD-1, anti-PD-L1 or anti-CTLA-4 therapy was permitted, and checkpoint inhibitors had been received by roughly 40% of dose-escalation patients. Partial responses occurred in three dose-escalation patients: two with cutaneous melanoma and one with hepatocellular carcinoma. The point of sequencing TCRbeta in the periphery was to test whether ivuxolimab changed TCR sequence diversity and drove clonal T-cell expansion. The paper reports the monotherapy dose-escalation portion (N ≈ 50 patients) of the phase I ivuxolimab trial.

The trial excluded patients who had a history of autoimmune disease or who were on systemic immunosuppression. Peripheral blood for TCR sequencing was collected from all dose cohorts at baseline, on cycle 4 day 1, and on cycle 7 day 1. The samples were taken from a phase I, first-in-human, multicenter, open-label dose-escalation trial of ivuxolimab. Adults with locally advanced or metastatic melanoma, renal cell carcinoma, hepatocellular carcinoma or head and neck squamous cell carcinoma were enrolled in the trial. Before TCR sequencing, CD4+ T cells and CD8+ T cells were sorted from peripheral blood as separate populations. For sequencing of the TCRbeta CDR3 region, genomic DNA was extracted from the sorted cells. The immunoSEQ Assay was used for sequencing of TCRbeta CDR3 regions. Held by TCRdb, this immuneACCESS table contains in-frame sequences only and omits some clones. Under half of the omission traces to an unresolved V gene where checked; the cause of the rest is unknown. The sample table records around 60,000 clones; about 90% of these occur just once. Around a quarter of the sample belongs to the ten largest clones.

Sequences MDHEN (CDR1) and SYDVKM (CDR2) are obtained from the germline V gene. Including cysteine and phenylalanine, the CDR3 has 15 amino acids. Only the CDR3 portion is preserved as DNA: 45 bases, with reading frame beginning at the first base. The germline V end is reduced by 5 bases and the J end by 6 bases; junction bases left unmatched: 6. General conclusions and limits of the study: On average, CD8+ T cells showed more expanded clones than CD4+ T cells after ivuxolimab. The antigen specificity of the peripheral T cells that underwent clonal expansion was not determined. Low levels of normalized T-cell clonal expansion were also seen in some patients who did not respond. At doses from 0.1 to 3.0 mg/kg, clonal expansion was seen in both CD4+ and CD8+ blood T cells between baseline and week 6. In the 0.1-3.0 mg/kg groups, partial responders had among the lowest normalized peripheral clonal expansion, particularly in CD8+ T cells.

This sequence was found in an adult with an advanced solid tumor such as melanoma, head and neck, liver or kidney cancer. The sequence joins TRBV28 to TRBJ2-1; 11 bases in between match TRBD2. The starting material was CD4+ or CD8+ T cells sorted from blood, obtained in a trial of the OX40 agonist ivuxolimab. The bases read TGTGCCAGCAGTGGGACTAGCGGAAGGACCAATGAGCAGTTCTTC. This is translated as CASSGTSGRTNEQFF.